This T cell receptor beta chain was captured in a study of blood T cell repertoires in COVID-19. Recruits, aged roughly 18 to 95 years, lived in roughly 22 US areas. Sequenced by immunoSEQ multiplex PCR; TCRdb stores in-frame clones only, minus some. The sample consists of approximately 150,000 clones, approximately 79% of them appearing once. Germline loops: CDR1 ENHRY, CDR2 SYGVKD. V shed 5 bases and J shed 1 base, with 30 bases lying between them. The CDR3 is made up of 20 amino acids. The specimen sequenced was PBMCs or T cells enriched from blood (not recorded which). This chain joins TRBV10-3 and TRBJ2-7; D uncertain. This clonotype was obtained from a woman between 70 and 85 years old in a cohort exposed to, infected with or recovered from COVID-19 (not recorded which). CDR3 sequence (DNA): TGTGCCATCAGTACCTCCCATTATATGCGCGATATTCCGAATTCCTACGAGCAGTACTTC. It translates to CAISTSHYMRDIPNSYEQYF.